This TCR beta chain is from a study of cytomegalovirus exposure and HLA in healthy donors. Both 60 Vbeta primers and 13 Jbeta primers went into the PCR. Some clones are missing from TCRdb's copy, which holds only in-frame ones; the method was immunoSEQ multiplex PCR. This sample has 150,000 or so clones, with 80% to 90% found just once. This CDR3 contains 16 residues. Germline CDR1 and CDR2: SGHRS and YFSETQ. The J segment lost 0 bases and the V segment lost 4 bases, leaving 4 bases of the junction unmatched. Regarding this clone: This CDR3 is also generated by other DNA sequences in the sample.

The source of this sequence is a woman younger than 35 in good health and CMV-seronegative. The specimen was PBMCs. V is TRBV5-1 and J is TRBJ2-6; TRBD1 aligns across 7 bases. The CDR3 nucleotides are TGCGCCAGCAGCAGGACAGGTAGCTCTGGGGCCAACGTCCTGACTTTC. Amino acids: CASSRTGSSGANVLTF.